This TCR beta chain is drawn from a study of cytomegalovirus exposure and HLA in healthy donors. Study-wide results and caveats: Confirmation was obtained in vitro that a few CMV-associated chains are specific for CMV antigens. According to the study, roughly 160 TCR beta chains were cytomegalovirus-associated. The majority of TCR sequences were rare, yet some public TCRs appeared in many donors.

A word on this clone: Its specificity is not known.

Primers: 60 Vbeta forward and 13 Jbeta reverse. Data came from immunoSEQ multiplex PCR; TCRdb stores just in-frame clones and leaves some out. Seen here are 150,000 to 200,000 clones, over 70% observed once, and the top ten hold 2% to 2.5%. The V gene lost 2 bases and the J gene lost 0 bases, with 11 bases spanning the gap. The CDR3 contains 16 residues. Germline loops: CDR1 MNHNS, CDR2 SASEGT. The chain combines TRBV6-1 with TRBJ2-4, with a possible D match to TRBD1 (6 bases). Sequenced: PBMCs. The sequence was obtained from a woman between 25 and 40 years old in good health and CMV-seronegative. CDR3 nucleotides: TGTGCCAGCAGTGAATACAGGGAAAGAGCCAAAAACATTCAGTACTTC. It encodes CASSEYRERAKNIQYF.